Sequencing of this T cell receptor beta chain was carried out in a study of OX40 agonist ivuxolimab in advanced cancers. Note on this clone: What it binds is not known.

Study results and limitations: CD8+ T cells averaged more expanded clones than CD4+.

Sequencing was performed with immunoSEQ multiplex PCR; in TCRdb, only in-frame clones are kept and a portion is missing. This sample carries about 98,000 clones, roughly 89% of them seen once, and the ten largest clones take roughly 0.5%. Trimming at V came to 0 bases and at J to 5 bases, leaving 14 bases not matched to a gene. The CDR3 has 19 amino acids. Per the germline V gene, CDR1 is SGHRS and CDR2 is YFSETQ. Sample: CD4+ or CD8+ T cells sorted from blood, taken in a trial of the OX40 agonist ivuxolimab. This rearrangement joins TRBV5-1 to TRBJ1-4, with 9 bases aligning to TRBD1. This TCR derives from an adult with an advanced solid tumor such as melanoma, head and neck, liver or kidney cancer. Here the CDR3 reads CASSLDPSGQGGENEKLFF. DNA for the CDR3: TGCGCCAGCAGCTTGGATCCTTCGGGACAGGGCGGTGAAAATGAAAAACTGTTTTTT.